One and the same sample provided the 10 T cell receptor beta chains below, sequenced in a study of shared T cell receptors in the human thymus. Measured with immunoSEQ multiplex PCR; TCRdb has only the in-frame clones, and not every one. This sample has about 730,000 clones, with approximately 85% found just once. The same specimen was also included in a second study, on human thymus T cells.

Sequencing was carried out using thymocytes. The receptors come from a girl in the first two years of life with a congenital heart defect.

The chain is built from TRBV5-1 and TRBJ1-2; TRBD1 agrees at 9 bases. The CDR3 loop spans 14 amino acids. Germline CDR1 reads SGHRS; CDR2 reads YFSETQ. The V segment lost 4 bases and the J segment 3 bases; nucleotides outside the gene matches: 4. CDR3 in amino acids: CASSDRDRDYGYTF. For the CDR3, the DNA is TGCGCCAGCAGCGACCGGGACAGGGACTATGGCTACACCTTC.

The DNA of the CDR3 is TGCGCCAGCAGCCAAGAGGGGAGGGACACTGAAGCTTTCTTT. Protein: CASSQEGRDTEAFF. This rearrangement joins TRBV4-1 to TRBJ1-1; no reliable D call. The CDR3 has 14 amino acids. Per the germline V gene, CDR1 is MGHRA and CDR2 is YSYEKL. V lost 0 bases, J lost 3 bases, and 8 bases lay in between.

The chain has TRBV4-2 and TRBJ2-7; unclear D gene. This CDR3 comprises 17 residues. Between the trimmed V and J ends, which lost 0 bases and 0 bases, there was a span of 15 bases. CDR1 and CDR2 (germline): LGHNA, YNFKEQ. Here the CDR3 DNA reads TGTGCCAGCAGCCAAGATCTCTTGGAGCCTAGCTCCTACGAGCAGTACTTC. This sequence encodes CASSQDLLEPSSYEQYF.

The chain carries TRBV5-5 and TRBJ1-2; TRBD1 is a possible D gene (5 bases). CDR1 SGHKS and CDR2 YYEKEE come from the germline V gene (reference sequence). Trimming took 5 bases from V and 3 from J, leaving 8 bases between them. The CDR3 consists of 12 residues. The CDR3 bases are TGTGCCAGCAGTCAGGGCTACTATGGCTACACCTTC. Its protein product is CASSQGYYGYTF.

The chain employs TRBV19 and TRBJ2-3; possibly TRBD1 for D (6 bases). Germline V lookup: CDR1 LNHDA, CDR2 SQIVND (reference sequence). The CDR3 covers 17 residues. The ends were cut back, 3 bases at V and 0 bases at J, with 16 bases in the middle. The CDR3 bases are TGTGCCAGTAGTATCCCCGGGACACAGCCTAGCACAGATACGCAGTATTTT. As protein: CASSIPGTQPSTDTQYF.

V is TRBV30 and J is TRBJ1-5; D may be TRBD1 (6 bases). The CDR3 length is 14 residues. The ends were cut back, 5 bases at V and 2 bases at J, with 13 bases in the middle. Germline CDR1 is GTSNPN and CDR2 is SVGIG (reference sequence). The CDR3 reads CAWAPGQGNQPQHF. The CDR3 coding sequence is TGTGCCTGGGCACCGGGACAAGGCAATCAGCCCCAGCATTTT.

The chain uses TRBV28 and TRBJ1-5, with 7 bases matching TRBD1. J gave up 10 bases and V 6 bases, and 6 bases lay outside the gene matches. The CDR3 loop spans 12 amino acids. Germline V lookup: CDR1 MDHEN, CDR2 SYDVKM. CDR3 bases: TGTGCCAGCAGCCCCGACAGGGTCCCCCAGCATTTT. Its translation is CASSPDRVPQHF.

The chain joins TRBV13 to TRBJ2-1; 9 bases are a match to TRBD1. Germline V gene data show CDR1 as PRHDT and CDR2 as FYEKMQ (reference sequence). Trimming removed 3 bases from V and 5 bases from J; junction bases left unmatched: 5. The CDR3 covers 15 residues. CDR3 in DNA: TGTGCCAGCAGCTTGGACAGGGGAACCCACAATGAGCAGTTCTTC. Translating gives CASSLDRGTHNEQFF. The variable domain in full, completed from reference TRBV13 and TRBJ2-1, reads AAGVIQSPRHLIKEKRETATLKCYPIPRHDTVYWYQQGPGQDPQFLISFYEKMQSDKGSIPDRFSAQQFSDYHSELNMSSLELGDSALYFCASSLDRGTHNEQFFGPGTRLTVL.

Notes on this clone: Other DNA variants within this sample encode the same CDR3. CDR3 nucleotide sequence: TGTGCCAGCAGCGTAGTGGCAGGGAACACTGAAGCTTTCTTT. As protein: CASSVVAGNTEAFF. V gene TRBV9 combines with J gene TRBJ1-1; D is unresolved. This CDR3 has 14 residues. Trimming pared 0 bases from V and 1 base from J, leaving 7 bases between. CDR1 and CDR2 (germline): SGDLS, YYNGEE.

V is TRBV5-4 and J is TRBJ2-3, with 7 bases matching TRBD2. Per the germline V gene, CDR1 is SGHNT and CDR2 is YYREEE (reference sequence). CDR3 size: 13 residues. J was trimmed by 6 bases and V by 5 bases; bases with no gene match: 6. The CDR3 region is CASRPMGGDTQYF. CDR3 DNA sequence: TGTGCCAGCAGGCCCATGGGGGGGGATACGCAGTATTTT.